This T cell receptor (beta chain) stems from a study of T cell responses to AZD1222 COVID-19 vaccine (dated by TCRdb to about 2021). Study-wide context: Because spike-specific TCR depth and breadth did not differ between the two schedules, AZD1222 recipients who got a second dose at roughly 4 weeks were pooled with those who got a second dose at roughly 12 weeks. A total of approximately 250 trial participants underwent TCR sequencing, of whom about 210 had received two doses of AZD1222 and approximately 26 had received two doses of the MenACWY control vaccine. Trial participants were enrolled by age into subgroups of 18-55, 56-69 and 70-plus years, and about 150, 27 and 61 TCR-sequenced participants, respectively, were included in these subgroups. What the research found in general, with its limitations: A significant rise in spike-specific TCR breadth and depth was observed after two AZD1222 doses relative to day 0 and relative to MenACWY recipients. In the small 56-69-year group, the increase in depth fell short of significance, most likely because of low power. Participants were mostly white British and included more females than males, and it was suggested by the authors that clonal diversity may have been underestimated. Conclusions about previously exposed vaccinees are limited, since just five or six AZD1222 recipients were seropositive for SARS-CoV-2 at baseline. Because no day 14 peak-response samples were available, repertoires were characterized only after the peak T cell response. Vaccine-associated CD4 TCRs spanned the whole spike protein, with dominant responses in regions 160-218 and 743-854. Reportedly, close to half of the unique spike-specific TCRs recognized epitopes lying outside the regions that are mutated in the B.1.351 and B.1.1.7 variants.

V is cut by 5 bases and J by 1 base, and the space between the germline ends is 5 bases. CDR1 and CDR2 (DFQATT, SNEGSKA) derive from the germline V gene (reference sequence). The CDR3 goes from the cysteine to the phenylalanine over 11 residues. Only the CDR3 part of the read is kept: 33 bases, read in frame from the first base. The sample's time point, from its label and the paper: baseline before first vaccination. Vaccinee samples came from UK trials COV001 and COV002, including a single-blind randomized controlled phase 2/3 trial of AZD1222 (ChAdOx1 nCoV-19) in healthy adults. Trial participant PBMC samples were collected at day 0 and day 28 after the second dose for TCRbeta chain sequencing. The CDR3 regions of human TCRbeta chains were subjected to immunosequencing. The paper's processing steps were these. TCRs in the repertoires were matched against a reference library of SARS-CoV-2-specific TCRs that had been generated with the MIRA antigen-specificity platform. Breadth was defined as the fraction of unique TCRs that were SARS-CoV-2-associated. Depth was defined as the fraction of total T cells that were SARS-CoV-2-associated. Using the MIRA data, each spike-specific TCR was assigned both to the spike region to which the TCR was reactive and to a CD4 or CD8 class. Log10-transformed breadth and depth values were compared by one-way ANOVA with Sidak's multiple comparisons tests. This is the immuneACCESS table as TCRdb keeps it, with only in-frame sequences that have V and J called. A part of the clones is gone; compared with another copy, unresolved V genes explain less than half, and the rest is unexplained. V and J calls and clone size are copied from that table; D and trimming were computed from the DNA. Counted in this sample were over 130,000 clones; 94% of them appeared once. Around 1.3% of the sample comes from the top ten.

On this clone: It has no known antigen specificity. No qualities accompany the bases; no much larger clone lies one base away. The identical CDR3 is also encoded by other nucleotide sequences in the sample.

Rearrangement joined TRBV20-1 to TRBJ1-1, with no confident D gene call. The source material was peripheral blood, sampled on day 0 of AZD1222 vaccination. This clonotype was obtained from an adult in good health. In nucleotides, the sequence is TGCAGTGCTCCGGGGAACACTGAAGCTTTCTTT. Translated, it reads CSAPGNTEAFF.